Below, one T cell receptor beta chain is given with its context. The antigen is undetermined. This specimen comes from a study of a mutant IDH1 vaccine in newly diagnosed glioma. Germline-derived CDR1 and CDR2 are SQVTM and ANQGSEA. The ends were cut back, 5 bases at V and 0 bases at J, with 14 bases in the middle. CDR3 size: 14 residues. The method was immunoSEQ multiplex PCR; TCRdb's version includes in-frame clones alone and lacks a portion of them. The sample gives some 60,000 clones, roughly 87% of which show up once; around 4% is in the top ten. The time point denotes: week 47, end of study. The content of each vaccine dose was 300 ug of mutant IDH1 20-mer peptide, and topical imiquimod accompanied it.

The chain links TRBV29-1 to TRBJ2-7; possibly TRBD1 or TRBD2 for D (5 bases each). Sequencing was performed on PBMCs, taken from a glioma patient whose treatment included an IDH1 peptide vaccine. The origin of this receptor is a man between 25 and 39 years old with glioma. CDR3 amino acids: CSVSGTLSSYEQYF. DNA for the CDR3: TGCAGCGTTTCCGGGACGTTAAGCTCCTACGAGCAGTACTTC.